This T cell receptor (beta chain) was found in a study of blood T cell repertoires in COVID-19 (TCRdb year 2020). For the wider study: The collaborator samples originated in the United States, Italy and Spain and spanned the acute and convalescent phases of COVID-19. The samples were drawn from the first 160 participants of the ongoing ImmuneRACE study and from 950 to 1,500 subjects provided by 6 global collaborators. The prospective study material was composed of cDNA or gDNA derived from T cells, B-cell-depleted T cells, or PBMCs. The dataset comprised deeply sampled blood TCRbeta repertoires from subjects exposed to, actively infected with, or recovered from COVID-19. The sample metadata nearly always contained a de-identified subject ID, COVID-19 status, age in years and sex. The repertoires were released in a freely available public database intended as a resource for research on the immune response to SARS-CoV-2. HLA class I and class II types, where available, came from metadata supplied by the sample provider rather than from assay-based typing. Overall study results and their limits: Clinical and demographic metadata were provided uncurated, with the amount varying by source and participant.

The immunoSEQ Assay, a bias-controlled multiplex PCR, was used to amplify TCRbeta CDR3 regions from genomic DNA. On the study's bioinformatics: Nucleated cell counts per sample were estimated from amplification of reference gene primers within the assay. To quantify the absolute abundance of each unique TCRbeta CDR3 rearrangement, sequence reads were collapsed and filtered. For each sample, productive Simpson clonality was calculated as the square root of Simpson's diversity index across productive rearrangements. TCRdb took this table from immuneACCESS and kept in-frame rearrangements with V and J called. Such tables lack part of the clones; where checked against another copy, unresolved V genes explain under half of the gap, and the rest is unexplained. Clonal size and the V and J genes are those of that table, whereas D and trimming came from the DNA. The sample data list 300,000 to 350,000 clones, and approximately 90% of these were observed just once. The ten largest clones take up 1.5% to 2% of the sample.

The germline V gene gives CDR1 as SGHRS and CDR2 as YFSETQ. From cysteine to phenylalanine, the CDR3 is 15 amino acids long. Only CDR3 DNA is held: 45 bases, read in frame from base 1. V trim: 4 bases; J trim: 1 base; unmatched bases: 7. One collaborating source in Seattle enrolled patients during active infection and followed them longitudinally through the course of disease. Collaborating institutions collected whole blood in K2EDTA tubes following their own protocols. For TCRbeta analysis, collaborator samples were shipped as frozen whole blood, as isolated PBMCs, or as DNA extracted from either sample type. Comment on this clone: Its antigen is not yet known. The input lacks base qualities; no much larger clone sits a single base away.

Sequencing was performed on peripheral blood. The receptor chain draws on TRBV5-1 and TRBJ1-2; TRBD1 aligns with 7 central bases. The source is a woman younger than 45 with COVID-19, enrolled during active disease. The CDR3 has the sequence CASSPSGTVNYGYTF. The bases are TGCGCCAGCAGCCCGTCAGGGACAGTTAACTATGGCTACACCTTC.